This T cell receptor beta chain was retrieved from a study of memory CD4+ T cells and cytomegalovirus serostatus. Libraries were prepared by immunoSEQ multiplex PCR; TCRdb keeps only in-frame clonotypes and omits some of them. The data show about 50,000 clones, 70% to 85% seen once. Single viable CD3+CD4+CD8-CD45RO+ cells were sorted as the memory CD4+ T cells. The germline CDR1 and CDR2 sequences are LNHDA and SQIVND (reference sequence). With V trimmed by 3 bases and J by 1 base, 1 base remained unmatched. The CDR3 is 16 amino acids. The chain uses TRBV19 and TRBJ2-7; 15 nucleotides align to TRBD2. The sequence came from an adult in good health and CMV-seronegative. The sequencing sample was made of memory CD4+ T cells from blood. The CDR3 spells CASSMGTSGGSYEQYF. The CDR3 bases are TGTGCCAGTAGTATGGGGACTAGCGGGGGGTCCTACGAGCAGTACTTC.